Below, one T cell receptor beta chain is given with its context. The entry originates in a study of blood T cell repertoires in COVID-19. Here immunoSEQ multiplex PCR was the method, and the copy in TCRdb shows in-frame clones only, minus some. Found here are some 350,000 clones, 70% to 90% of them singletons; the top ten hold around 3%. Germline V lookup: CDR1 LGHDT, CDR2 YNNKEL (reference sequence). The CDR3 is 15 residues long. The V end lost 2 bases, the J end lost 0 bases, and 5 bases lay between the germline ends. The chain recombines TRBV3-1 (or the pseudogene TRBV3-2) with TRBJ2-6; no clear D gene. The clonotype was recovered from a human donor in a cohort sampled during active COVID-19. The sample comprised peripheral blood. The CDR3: CASSQPHSGANVLTF. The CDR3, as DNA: TGTGCCAGCAGCCAACCACACTCTGGGGCCAACGTCCTGACTTTC.